This TCR beta chain derives from a study of CD8+ T cells in alopecia areata. This sample's treatment: oral pan-JAK inhibitor, 5-10 mg twice daily. Following extraction, RNA underwent reverse transcription to cDNA, which served as the sequencing template. TCRdb's table, derived via immunoSEQ multiplex PCR, lists solely in-frame clones and lacks some. The profile shows about 220,000 clones, less than 75% of them singletons. V was pared by 0 bases and J by 6 bases, with 15 bases between. The CDR3 runs to 16 residues. Germline V CDR1 and CDR2: SGDLS, YYNGEE. The chain uses TRBV9 and TRBJ2-2; TRBD1 is a possible D gene (6 bases). This sequence was found in a human donor with alopecia areata. The source material was CD4+ T cells sorted from blood, sampled at week 4, from a patient treated with tofacitinib. This chain's CDR3 is CASSVGERGMPGELFF. CDR3 DNA sequence: TGTGCCAGCAGCGTAGGGGAGAGGGGGATGCCCGGGGAGCTGTTTTTT.